Included here is one T cell receptor (beta chain) sequence, with context. Its antigen is unknown. An end of the junction differs from the germline gene, which may be a read error. Germline CDR1 SNHLY, CDR2 FYNNEI. The CDR3 contains 13 residues. These data are taken from a study of B cell selection in AIRE deficiency. Study-wide results and caveats: Of roughly 3,400 shared Treg TCRbeta sequences, roughly 34% were healthy-donor-only and around 8.6% patient-only. Tconv and Treg cells from AIRE-deficient patients resembled healthy donors in TCRBV usage, CDR3 length and diversity.

The sorted conventional CD4 T cells were gated as CD4+CD127+. As handled by the study authors: Conventional T cell pools: 95,000 to 120,000 distinct patient, 130,000 to 150,000 donor TCRbeta sequences. Only in-frame clones appear in the TCRdb table, and some are missing; sequencing was by immunoSEQ multiplex PCR. V and J calls and clone size are as listed in that table; D and trimming were resolved from the DNA. This sample has roughly 25,000 clones, with around 97% found just once. Sequenced: conventional CD4+ T cells sorted from PBMCs. V usage is TRBV2 and J usage is TRBJ2-2, with D unresolved. This receptor was identified in a human donor with AIRE deficiency. The CDR3 loop reads CASGDGYTGELFF. As DNA, the CDR3 is TGTGCCAGCGGTGACGGATACACCGGGGAGCTGTTTTTT.